The clone carrying this T cell receptor beta chain was counted many times. Its antigen remains unidentified. The sample is drawn from a study of CD8 T cells in ankylosing spondylitis. Trimming stripped 1 base from V and 11 bases from J, with 17 bases between. The CDR3 consists of 14 residues. CDR1 SGHTA and CDR2 FQGNSA come from the germline V gene. Study conclusions and caveats: Significant enrichment of disease-linked clones was reported in matched ankylosing spondylitis synovial fluid. Blood of patients with ankylosing spondylitis appeared to be characterized by a TCR beta motif of eight or nine highly homologous variants. A CD8+ phenotype characterized the disease-linked clones, which were relatively rare in peripheral blood.

In TCRdb, the 5' RACE reads were re-called with MiXCR into one record per CDR3 protein. Of roughly 250,000 distinct CDR3 sequences in the sample, over 8.5% were seen once. V is TRBV7-2 and J is TRBJ1-1; D uncertain. The sample taken for sequencing was blood, either unsorted or a sorted T cell fraction (not recorded which). This receptor was taken from a male donor with ankylosing spondylitis or in good health (not recorded which). CDR3 bases: TGTGCCAGCAGCTTAGATGGGGTGGGAGGGAAGGCTTTCTTT. Its translation: CASSLDGVGGKAFF. The full variable domain, rest sourced from reference TRBV7-2 and TRBJ1-1, is GAGVSQSPSNKVTEKGKDVELRCDPISGHTALYWYRQSLGQGLEFLIYFQGNSAPDKSGLPSDRFSAERTGGSVSTLTIQRTQQEDSAVYLCASSLDGVGGKAFFGQGTRLTVV.